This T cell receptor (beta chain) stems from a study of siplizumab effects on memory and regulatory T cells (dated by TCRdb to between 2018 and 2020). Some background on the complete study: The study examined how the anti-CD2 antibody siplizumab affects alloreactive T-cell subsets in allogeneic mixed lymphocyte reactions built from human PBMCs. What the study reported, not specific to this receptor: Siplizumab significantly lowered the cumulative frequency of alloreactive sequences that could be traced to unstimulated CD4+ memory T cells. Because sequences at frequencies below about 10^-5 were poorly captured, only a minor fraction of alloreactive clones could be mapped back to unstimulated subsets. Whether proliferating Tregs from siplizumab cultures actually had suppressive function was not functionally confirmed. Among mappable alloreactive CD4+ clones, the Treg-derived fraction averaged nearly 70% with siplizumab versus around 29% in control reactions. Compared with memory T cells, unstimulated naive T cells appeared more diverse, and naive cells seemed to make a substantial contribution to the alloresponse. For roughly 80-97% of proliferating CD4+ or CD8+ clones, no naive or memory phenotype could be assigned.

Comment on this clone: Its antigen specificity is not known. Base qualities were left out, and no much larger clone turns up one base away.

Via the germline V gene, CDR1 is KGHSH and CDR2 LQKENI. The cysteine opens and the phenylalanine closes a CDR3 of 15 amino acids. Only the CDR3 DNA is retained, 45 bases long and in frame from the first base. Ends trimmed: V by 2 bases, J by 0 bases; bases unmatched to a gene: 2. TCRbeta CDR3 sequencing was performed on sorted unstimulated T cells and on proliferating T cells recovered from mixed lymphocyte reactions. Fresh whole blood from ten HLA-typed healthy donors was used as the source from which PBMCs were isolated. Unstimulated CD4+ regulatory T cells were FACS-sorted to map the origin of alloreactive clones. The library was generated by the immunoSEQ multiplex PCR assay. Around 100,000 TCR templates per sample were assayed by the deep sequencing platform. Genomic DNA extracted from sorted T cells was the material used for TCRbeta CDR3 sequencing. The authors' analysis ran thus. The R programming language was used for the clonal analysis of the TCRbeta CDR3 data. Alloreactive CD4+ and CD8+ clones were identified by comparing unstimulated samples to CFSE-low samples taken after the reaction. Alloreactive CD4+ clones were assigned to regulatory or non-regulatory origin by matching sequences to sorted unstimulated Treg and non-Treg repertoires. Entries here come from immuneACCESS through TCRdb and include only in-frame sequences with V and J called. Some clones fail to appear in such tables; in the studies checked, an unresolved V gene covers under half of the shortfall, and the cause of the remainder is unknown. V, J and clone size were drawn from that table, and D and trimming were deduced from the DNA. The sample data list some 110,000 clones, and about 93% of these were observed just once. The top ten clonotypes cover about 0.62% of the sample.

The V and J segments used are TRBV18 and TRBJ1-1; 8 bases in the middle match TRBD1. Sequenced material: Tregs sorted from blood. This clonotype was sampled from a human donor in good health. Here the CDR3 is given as CASSPSTGVNTEAFF. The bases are TGTGCCAGCTCACCATCGACAGGGGTGAACACTGAAGCTTTCTTT.